The 32 T cell receptor beta chains presented below share a single source sample, sequenced in a study of T cell responses to AZD1222 COVID-19 vaccine. Profiling relied on immunoSEQ multiplex PCR, and the TCRdb table lists in-frame clones only, not all of them. The table includes under 150,000 clones, about 91% detected once. The sequencing here drew on peripheral blood, taken 28 days after the second AZD1222 dose. Receptor source: an adult who received the AZD1222 COVID-19 vaccine.

This sequence joins TRBV5-5 and TRBJ1-1; D may be TRBD1 (6 bases). CDR1 and CDR2 (germline): SGHKS, YYEKEE (reference sequence). The CDR3 has 14 amino acids. The V end lost 2 bases, the J end lost 1 base, and 9 bases lay between the germline ends. The DNA for the CDR3 is TGTGCCAGCAGCTTCTACAGGGAGAACACTGAAGCTTTCTTT. It specifies CASSFYRENTEAFF.

The chain couples TRBV11-2 to TRBJ2-1, with D possibly TRBD1 on 5 matching bases. V gave up 5 bases and J gave up 4 bases, with 27 bases separating them. Germline CDR1 reads SGHAT; CDR2 reads FQNNGV. CDR3 length: 19 amino acids. The DNA for the CDR3 is TGTGCCAGCAGCCTGACCCGGGCCGGCAAACGCAAGGGGTACAATGAGCAGTTCTTC. It yields the protein CASSLTRAGKRKGYNEQFF. The whole variable domain, filled in from reference TRBV11-2 and TRBJ2-1, reads EAGVAQSPRYKIIEKRQSVAFWCNPISGHATLYWYQQILGQGPKLLIQFQNNGVVDDSQLPKDRFSAERLKGVDSTLKIQPAKLEDSAVYLCASSLTRAGKRKGYNEQFFGPGTRLTVL.

The chain is built from TRBV9 and TRBJ2-5; D call uncertain. The ends were cut back, 4 bases at V and 2 bases at J, with 6 bases in the middle. Germline CDR1 is SGDLS and CDR2 is YYNGEE. This CDR3 spans 12 amino acids. The CDR3 sequence is CASSTEQETQYF. CDR3 nucleotides: TGTGCCAGCAGCACGGAACAAGAGACCCAGTACTTC.

The chain has TRBV6-5 and TRBJ1-2; D is unclear. The CDR3 sequence is 13 residues long. Germline loops: CDR1 MNHEY, CDR2 SVGAGI. V was trimmed by 0 bases and J by 10 bases, leaving 12 bases between them. DNA for the CDR3: TGTGCCAGCAGTTACTCGCGAGAGGGCTTCTACACCTTC. Protein: CASSYSREGFYTF.

This clone was found once. The chain links TRBV6-5 to TRBJ1-1, with D uncertain. Between the trimmed V and J ends, which lost 8 bases and 5 bases, there was a span of 15 bases. CDR1 MNHEY and CDR2 SVGAGI come from the germline V gene. The CDR3 totals 13 residues. CDR3 nucleotide sequence: TGTGCCAGCCGAGGTGGGTTTGGTACTGAAGCTTTCTTT. Residues: CASRGGFGTEAFF.

V is TRBV7-9 and J is TRBJ2-5; weak D call: TRBD2 (5 bases). The CDR3 totals 15 residues. The germline V gene has CDR1 SEHNR and CDR2 FQNEAQ (reference sequence). V gave up 2 bases and J gave up 0 bases, with 10 bases separating them. CDR3 loop: CASSLRLANQETQYF. CDR3 in DNA: TGTGCCAGCAGCTTAAGGCTAGCCAACCAAGAGACCCAGTACTTC.

The CDR3 region has the DNA TGCGCCAGCAGGACCTGGGGAGGGTCCTACGAGCAGTACTTC. This codes for CASRTWGGSYEQYF. The chain has TRBV5-1 and TRBJ2-7; 7 positions agree with TRBD2. The CDR3 spans 14 residues. From germline, CDR1 is SGHRS and CDR2 YFSETQ. J lost 1 base, V lost 5 bases, and 6 bases had no gene match. Together with reference TRBV5-1 and TRBJ2-7, the CDR3 gives the full variable domain: KAGVTQTPRYLIKTRGQQVTLSCSPISGHRSVSWYQQTPGQGLQFLFEYFSETQRNKGNFPGRFSGRQFSNSRSEMNVSTLELGDSALYLCASRTWGGSYEQYFGPGTRLTVT.

V usage is TRBV24-1 and J usage is TRBJ2-2; 7 nucleotides match TRBD1. V was clipped by 2 bases and J by 1 base; unmatched bases: 3. The CDR3 is made up of 16 amino acids. The germline V gene encodes CDR1 KGHDR and CDR2 SFDVKD. Here the CDR3 reads CATSDWAGGNTGELFF. CDR3 DNA sequence: TGTGCCACCAGTGATTGGGCAGGGGGGAACACCGGGGAGCTGTTTTTT.

This clone appeared a few times. The chain links TRBV6-5 to TRBJ2-1; unclear D gene. V was cut by 6 bases and J by 8 bases, with 20 bases left in between. Per germline, CDR1 MNHEY and CDR2 SVGAGI. The CDR3 runs to 15 residues. CDR3: CASRKTPDWSYEQFF. The CDR3 DNA reads as TGTGCCAGCAGAAAAACTCCCGACTGGTCCTATGAGCAGTTCTTC.

This chain uses TRBV5-1 with TRBJ1-6; TRBD1 matches 7 bases. Germline assignment: CDR1 SGHRS and CDR2 YFSETQ. V shed 2 bases and J 5 bases; nucleotides not matched to a gene: 10. CDR3 length: 17 amino acids. CDR3 amino acids: CASSLLGQGVNNSPLHF. The CDR3 DNA reads as TGCGCCAGCAGCTTACTAGGGCAGGGGGTAAATAATTCACCCCTCCACTTT.

This chain connects TRBV6-5 to TRBJ1-1, with unresolved D. The CDR3 contains 13 residues. Germline V gene sequence: CDR1 MNHEY, CDR2 SVGAGI. The V and J ends lost 0 bases and 5 bases respectively, with 7 bases between them. Here the CDR3 DNA reads TGTGCCAGCAGTTACTCCGGGAGTACTGAAGCTTTCTTT. Translation gives CASSYSGSTEAFF.

This clone has just one count. The chain has TRBV10-3 and TRBJ1-5; no clear D gene. The CDR3 spans 15 residues. Germline CDR1 reads ENHRY; CDR2 reads SYGVKD. V was trimmed by 3 bases and J by 2 bases, leaving 11 bases between them. CDR3 nucleotide sequence: TGTGCCATCAGTGATTCGGACGGGCGCAATCAGCCCCAGCATTTT. The encoded protein is CAISDSDGRNQPQHF.

The V and J genes are TRBV19 and TRBJ1-2; D may be TRBD1 (6 bases). CDR3 length: 15 residues. CDR1 and CDR2 (germline): LNHDA, SQIVND (reference sequence). Trimming cost V 10 bases and J 3 bases, with 21 bases left between them. The CDR3 loop is CATLGWGRLDYGYTF. The CDR3 coding sequence is TGTGCCACCCTGGGTTGGGGGCGCCTAGACTATGGCTACACCTTC.

The chain is built from TRBV5-6 and TRBJ2-5; D perhaps matches TRBD1 (6 bases). The CDR3 totals 14 residues. Trimming cost V 1 base and J 5 bases, with 12 bases left between them. Looked up from germline, CDR1 is SGHDT and CDR2 is YYEEEE. CDR3: CASSLSGAVETQYF. The DNA for the CDR3 is TGTGCCAGCAGCTTGTCAGGGGCGGTGGAGACCCAGTACTTC.

The chain couples TRBV29-1 to TRBJ1-5, with 7 bases lining up with TRBD1. Germline values: CDR1 SQVTM, CDR2 ANQGSEA. This CDR3 comprises 13 residues. After removal of 4 bases from V and 4 bases from J, the junction contained 4 bases not matched to a gene. The CDR3 DNA is TGCAGCGTTGGCGAGACAGGGAATCAGCCCCAGCATTTT. Its translation: CSVGETGNQPQHF.

The V call is TRBV19, the J call TRBJ2-5, with TRBD2 matching 8 bases. The V gene end was trimmed by 3 bases and the J gene end by 2 bases; junction bases not matched to a gene: 5. The germline V gene encodes CDR1 LNHDA and CDR2 SQIVND (reference sequence). The CDR3 spans 15 residues. CDR3 loop: CASSIGLAGQETQYF. The CDR3 DNA is TGTGCCAGTAGTATCGGCCTAGCGGGTCAAGAGACCCAGTACTTC. The variable domain in full, completed from reference TRBV19 and TRBJ2-5, reads DGGITQSPKYLFRKEGQNVTLSCEQNLNHDAMYWYRQDPGQGLRLIYYSQIVNDFQKGDIAEGYSVSREKKESFPLTVTSAQKNPTAFYLCASSIGLAGQETQYFGPGTRLLVL.

J is TRBJ1-1 and V is TRBV5-6; 9 bases map to TRBD1. The CDR3 loop spans 15 amino acids. Trimming at V came to 4 bases and at J to 3 bases, leaving 7 bases not matched to a gene. The germline V gene encodes CDR1 SGHDT and CDR2 YYEEEE. The chain's CDR3 is CASSPGQGFDTEAFF. The CDR3 coding sequence is TGTGCCAGCAGCCCCGGACAGGGGTTTGACACTGAAGCTTTCTTT.

The chain employs TRBV5-1 and TRBJ2-7, with 7 nucleotides matching TRBD2. V gave up 4 bases and J gave up 7 bases; unmatched junction bases: 17. In germline, CDR1 is SGHRS, CDR2 YFSETQ. This CDR3 is built from 16 residues. The CDR3 loop reads CASSGGERALLGEQYF. The CDR3, as DNA: TGCGCCAGCAGCGGGGGGGAGAGGGCCCTACTGGGAGAGCAGTACTTC.

J is TRBJ1-2 and V is TRBV7-2; unclear D gene. The V end lost 7 bases, the J end lost 1 base, and 13 bases lay between the germline ends. The germline V gene has CDR1 SGHTA and CDR2 FQGNSA. This CDR3 spans 14 amino acids. The DNA for the CDR3 is TGTGCCAGCACCCCCGGAGGATTTAACTATGGCTACACCTTC. This encodes CASTPGGFNYGYTF.

CDR3 sequence (DNA): TGTGCCAGCAGTTTGCTACAGGGTTTGGACACTGAAGCTTTCTTT. It specifies CASSLLQGLDTEAFF. This chain connects TRBV27 to TRBJ1-1; TRBD1 might be the D (6 bases). Germline lookup yields CDR1 MNHEY and CDR2 SMNVEV (reference sequence). CDR3 size: 15 residues. Trimming stripped 3 bases from V and 3 bases from J, with 14 bases between.

Turning to this clone: This same CDR3 is encoded by further DNA sequences in the sample. The genes are TRBV5-4 and TRBJ1-1; TRBD1 matches at 10 bases. The CDR3 is 16 amino acids. The germline CDR1 and CDR2 sequences are SGHNT and YYREEE (reference sequence). After removal of 0 bases from V and 2 bases from J, the junction contained 4 bases not matched to a gene. The CDR3: CASSLGGTGVNTEAFF. CDR3 DNA: TGTGCCAGCAGCTTGGGCGGGACAGGGGTTAACACTGAAGCTTTCTTT.

The V gene is TRBV4-2, the J gene TRBJ2-7; 8 nucleotides agree with TRBD2. The V gene's germline CDR1 is LGHNA and CDR2 YNFKEQ. The CDR3 extends over 15 amino acids. With 2 bases clipped from V and 3 bases from J, the junction kept 6 bases outside the gene matches. CDR3 amino acids: CASSQPGTRDYEQYF. Here the CDR3 DNA reads TGTGCCAGCAGCCAACCCGGGACTAGAGACTACGAGCAGTACTTC.

The V and J genes are TRBV28 and TRBJ1-1, with no clear D. Trimming removed 2 bases at V and 6 bases at J, with 10 bases between. The CDR3 runs to 13 residues. From germline, CDR1 is MDHEN and CDR2 SYDVKM. The CDR3 region has the DNA TGTGCCAGCAGTTTAGATGGGTATGCTGAAGCTTTCTTT. Amino acids: CASSLDGYAEAFF.

The chain has TRBV7-3 and TRBJ2-3, with D possibly being TRBD2 (5 bases). The germline V gene encodes CDR1 SGHTA and CDR2 FQGTGA. The CDR3 extends over 15 amino acids. The V end lost 5 bases, the J end lost 1 base, and 13 bases lay between the germline ends. CDR3 protein: CASSRGAARTDTQYF. CDR3 sequence (DNA): TGTGCCAGCAGCCGGGGAGCGGCGCGCACAGATACGCAGTATTTT.

This clone was recorded only once. The J gene is TRBJ1-5, the V gene TRBV3-1 (or the pseudogene TRBV3-2), with D perhaps TRBD1 (5 bases). Germline CDR1 LGHDT, CDR2 YNNKEL (reference sequence). The CDR3 length is 12 residues. With 1 base removed from V and 7 bases from J, the gap between germline ends came to 5 bases. Here the CDR3 reads CASSQGGQPQHF. The CDR3 DNA follows: TGTGCCAGCAGCCAAGGGGGGCAGCCCCAGCATTTT.

The chain uses TRBV7-6 and TRBJ1-2; possible D gene TRBD1, 6 bases. V lost 1 base, J lost 5 bases, and 14 bases lay in between. CDR3 length: 15 amino acids. From germline, CDR1 is SGHVS and CDR2 FNYEAQ. In DNA form, the CDR3 reads TGTGCCAGCAGCTTAGAACAGGGTGGGGGATATGGCTACACCTTC. Amino acids: CASSLEQGGGYGYTF.

The rearrangement links TRBV7-9 to TRBJ1-5, with TRBD1 matching over 7 bases. The J segment lost 4 bases and the V segment lost 5 bases, leaving 14 bases of the junction unmatched. CDR1 is SEHNR and CDR2 is FQNEAQ in the germline V gene (reference sequence). CDR3 length: 17 residues. CDR3 nucleotide sequence: TGTGCCAGCAGCCGAGAGACAGGGAGCCAGCCAAATCAGCCCCAGCATTTT. This gives the protein CASSRETGSQPNQPQHF.

The gene calls are TRBV7-3 and TRBJ2-1; D might be TRBD1 (6 bases). There are 16 residues in the CDR3. Trimming took 1 base from V and 7 from J, leaving 17 bases between them. Germline loops: CDR1 SGHTA, CDR2 FQGTGA. This CDR3 is CASSLRAGDVVNEQFF. The CDR3 DNA follows: TGTGCCAGCAGCTTAAGGGCAGGGGACGTGGTGAATGAGCAGTTCTTC. Filled out from reference TRBV7-3 and TRBJ2-1, the complete variable domain reads GAGVSQTPSNKVTEKGKYVELRCDPISGHTALYWYRQSLGQGPEFLIYFQGTGAADDSGLPNDRFFAVRPEGSVSTLKIQRTERGDSAVYLCASSLRAGDVVNEQFFGPGTRLTVL.

This clone was counted between two and nine times. The CDR3 bases are TGCGCCAGCAGCTGGGACTCAGCGAACACCGGGGAGCTGTTTTTT. Translating gives CASSWDSANTGELFF. This chain uses TRBV5-1 with TRBJ2-2, with D perhaps matching TRBD2 (6 bases). Trimming took 3 bases from V and 0 from J, leaving 9 bases between them. CDR1 is SGHRS, CDR2 YFSETQ, per germline. The CDR3 loop spans 15 amino acids.

The chain is built from TRBV7-8 and TRBJ1-1; D not certain. The CDR3 loop spans 15 amino acids. V was pared by 2 bases and J by 5 bases, with 15 bases between. Germline-derived CDR1 and CDR2 are SGHVS and FQNEAQ. DNA for the CDR3: TGTGCCAGCAGCTTATTTCTGGAGGCCGGGACTGAAGCTTTCTTT. Translating gives CASSLFLEAGTEAFF.

The chain employs TRBV19 and TRBJ2-1; 7 nucleotides match TRBD1. CDR3 length: 15 amino acids. In germline, CDR1 is LNHDA, CDR2 SQIVND (reference sequence). V lost 5 bases and J lost 0; bases outside the gene matches: 4. The CDR3: CASSLDRSSYNEQFF. The CDR3 DNA reads as TGTGCCAGTAGTTTGGACAGGAGCTCCTACAATGAGCAGTTCTTC.

V usage is TRBV11-2 and J usage is TRBJ2-7, with D possibly being TRBD2 (6 bases). Germline V lookup: CDR1 SGHAT, CDR2 FQNNGV. The CDR3 extends over 13 amino acids. V was shortened by 7 bases and J by 7 bases, with 17 bases between the two germline ends. CDR3 DNA sequence: TGTGCCAGCACCCCTTCGGGCGGGAATGAGCAGTACTTC. It encodes CASTPSGGNEQYF.